This record covers a single T cell receptor (beta chain). This sample stems from a study of blood T cell repertoires in COVID-19. Sequenced by immunoSEQ multiplex PCR; TCRdb stores in-frame clones only, minus some. Of around 310,000 clones listed, around 91% are singletons. Germline V CDR1 and CDR2: LGHNA, YSLEER. This CDR3 has 15 residues. J gave up 4 bases and V 5 bases, and 5 bases lay outside the gene matches. The TCR originated in a woman between 35 and 50 years old who had recovered from COVID-19. Material: PBMCs or T cells enriched from blood (not recorded which). The J gene is TRBJ2-1, the V gene TRBV4-3; 10 bases fit TRBD2. DNA of the CDR3: TGCGCCAGCAGCTCCGGACTAGCGGAATACAATGAGCAGTTCTTC. Protein sequence: CASSSGLAEYNEQFF.